This passage covers 24 T cell receptor beta chains from one sample sequenced in a study of CD8 T cells in ankylosing spondylitis. Whole-study results and caveats: Ankylosing spondylitis blood seemed to carry a telltale TCR beta motif made of several highly homologous variants.

Their recognized antigens are unknown. TCRdb re-derived calls from the 5' RACE reads in MiXCR, one entry per CDR3 protein. The repertoire holds 300,000 to 400,000 distinct CDR3 sequences, with around 24% as singletons. Sequences were obtained from blood, either unsorted or a sorted T cell fraction (not recorded which). These receptor sequences come from a male donor with ankylosing spondylitis.

V gene TRBV11-2 combines with J gene TRBJ1-4; D may be TRBD1 (5 bases). The length of the CDR3 is 15 residues. Germline CDR1 is SGHAT and CDR2 is FQNNGV. The germline V and J ends were trimmed by 6 bases and 4 bases, with 15 bases remaining between them. CDR3 DNA: TGTGCCAGCAGGCAAGACGGACACCTTAATGAAAAACTGTTTTTT. This gives the protein CASRQDGHLNEKLFF.

V usage is TRBV28 and J usage is TRBJ1-1; 8 bases fit TRBD1. Germline-derived CDR1 and CDR2 are MDHEN and SYDVKM. Trimming cost V 4 bases and J 6 bases; bases outside gene matches: 10. The CDR3 is made up of 15 amino acids. The CDR3: CASSYTGGTGPEAFF. In nucleotides, the CDR3 is TGTGCCAGCAGTTACACAGGGGGTACGGGCCCTGAAGCTTTCTTT.

The rearrangement joins TRBV11-1 to TRBJ2-2; D may correspond to TRBD1 or TRBD2 (5 bases each). Trimming cost V 5 bases and J 1 base, with 14 bases left between them. Germline-derived CDR1 and CDR2 are SGHAT and FQDESV (reference sequence). CDR3 size: 16 residues. The CDR3 sequence: CASSPRGAQNTGELFF. CDR3 sequence (DNA): TGTGCCAGCAGCCCACGAGGGGCCCAGAACACCGGGGAGCTGTTTTTT.

The CDR3 sequence: CASSQSKTLLAGALTDTQYF. CDR3 DNA: TGTGCCAGCAGCCAATCGAAAACCTTACTAGCGGGAGCTCTGACAGATACGCAGTATTTT. The chain employs TRBV4-2 and TRBJ2-3, with 11 positions matching TRBD2. The V gene end was trimmed by 2 bases and the J gene end by 3 bases; junction bases not matched to a gene: 16. CDR1 is LGHNA, CDR2 YNFKEQ, per germline. This CDR3 spans 20 amino acids.

The chain is built from TRBV19 and TRBJ2-1; TRBD2 matches at 8 bases. Germline V lookup: CDR1 LNHDA, CDR2 SQIVND (reference sequence). J was trimmed by 5 bases and V by 6 bases; bases with no gene match: 6. The CDR3 has 14 amino acids. The CDR3 coding sequence is TGTGCCAGTAGCCTAGCGGGCGACCACAATGAGCAGTTCTTC. Its translation: CASSLAGDHNEQFF.

This clonotype was seen only a few times. This chain links TRBV6-2 or TRBV6-3 with TRBJ2-1; D unclear. The CDR3 loop spans 11 amino acids. V was shortened by 4 bases and J by 9 bases, with 7 bases between the two germline ends. Germline assignment: CDR1 MNHEY and CDR2 SVGEGT. The CDR3 DNA sequence: TGTGCCAGCAGTTCGCACGGTGAGCAGTTCTTC. It encodes CASSSHGEQFF.

The genes are TRBV15 and TRBJ2-1; TRBD2 aligns across 10 bases. V gave up 3 bases and J gave up 9 bases; unmatched junction bases: 5. Germline CDR1 and CDR2: LNHNV and YYDKDF (reference sequence). This CDR3 is 14 amino acids long. In DNA form, the CDR3 reads TGTGCCACCAGCAGCGGGACTAGCGAAGGTGAGCAGTTCTTC. Protein product: CATSSGTSEGEQFF.

This sequence joins TRBV6-5 and TRBJ2-7; possible D gene TRBD2, 5 bases. Per germline, CDR1 MNHEY and CDR2 SVGAGI. Trimming removed 4 bases at V and 0 bases at J, with 13 bases between. This CDR3 has 15 residues. CDR3 nucleotides: TGTGCCAGCAGTTCCTCGGACTCAATCTCCTACGAGCAGTACTTC. Encoded protein: CASSSSDSISYEQYF.

The chain has TRBV5-1 and TRBJ1-2; no clear D gene. V lost 4 bases and J lost 4, with 17 bases in between. Germline CDR1 SGHRS, CDR2 YFSETQ. The CDR3 length is 15 residues. The CDR3 nucleotides read TGCGCCAGCAGCCCGCCCTGGCCGGCTTCCTATGGCTACACCTTC. Encoded protein: CASSPPWPASYGYTF.

V usage is TRBV7-9 and J usage is TRBJ2-2, with D unresolved. The CDR3 spans 12 residues. Germline V gene data show CDR1 as SEHNR and CDR2 as FQNEAQ (reference sequence). V lost 8 bases, J lost 3 bases, and 7 bases lay in between. This CDR3 reads CASRADTGELFF. Here the CDR3 DNA reads TGTGCCAGCCGGGCCGACACCGGGGAGCTGTTTTTT. Full variable domain (missing parts from reference TRBV7-9 and TRBJ2-2): DTGVSQNPRHKITKRGQNVTFRCDPISEHNRLYWYRQTLGQGPEFLTYFQNEAQLEKSRLLSDRFSAERPKGSFSTLEIQRTEQGDSAMYLCASRADTGELFFGEGSRLTVL.

This sequence joins TRBV9 and TRBJ1-2, with D unclear. Looked up from germline, CDR1 is SGDLS and CDR2 is YYNGEE. V gave up 0 bases and J gave up 5 bases, with 11 bases separating them. The CDR3 runs to 14 residues. The CDR3 reads CASSVGPTTYGYTF. The CDR3, as DNA: TGTGCCAGCAGCGTAGGACCAACTACGTATGGCTACACCTTC.

This chain links TRBV3-1 with TRBJ2-7; 11 nucleotides agree with TRBD1. V dropped 0 bases and J dropped 4; count of bases not matched to a gene: 14. Germline-derived CDR1 and CDR2 are LGHDT and YNNKEL (reference sequence). CDR3 length: 19 amino acids. CDR3 DNA: TGTGCCAGCAGCCAAGACAGTTTTGGTTGGACAGGGGGCAATTACGAGCAGTACTTC. Its translation: CASSQDSFGWTGGNYEQYF.

V is TRBV7-3 and J is TRBJ2-1; the match to TRBD2 covers 9 bases. This CDR3 comprises 15 residues. The germline CDR1 and CDR2 sequences are SGHTA and FQGTGA. The V and J ends lost 5 bases and 8 bases, in that order; junction bases with no gene match: 10. The CDR3 region has the DNA TGTGCCAGCAGCGAAAGGACTAGCGCCTTCGATGAGCAGTTCTTC. It yields the protein CASSERTSAFDEQFF.

The table lists this clonotype with many counts. V gene TRBV29-1 combines with J gene TRBJ2-3, with no clear D. Germline V gene sequence: CDR1 SQVTM, CDR2 ANQGSEA. This CDR3 spans 14 amino acids. Trimming shortened V by 5 bases and J by 0 bases, and 12 bases separated the two germline ends. The CDR3 protein is CSVSPPASTDTQYF. CDR3 DNA sequence: TGCAGCGTTTCCCCGCCAGCCAGCACAGATACGCAGTATTTT.

The chain is built from TRBV6-5 and TRBJ2-1, with D perhaps assigned TRBD1 or TRBD2 (6 bases each). Trimming took off 4 bases at V and 6 bases at J, with 25 bases between the two ends. CDR3 size: 18 residues. In germline, CDR1 is MNHEY, CDR2 SVGAGI. Here the CDR3 DNA reads TGTGCCAGCAGTTTCCGCGTCACCGGGGGCTCCTCGGTCAATGAGCAGTTCTTC. Its protein is CASSFRVTGGSSVNEQFF.

There are a few counts of this clonotype. The chain joins TRBV7-3 to TRBJ2-7; tentative D call: TRBD2 (5 bases). Germline V lookup: CDR1 SGHTA, CDR2 FQGTGA. The V gene lost 5 bases and the J gene lost 3 bases, with 14 bases spanning the gap. The CDR3 consists of 14 residues. The CDR3 nucleotides read TGTGCCAGCAGCCCCGGAGGCTGGGACTACGAGCAGTACTTC. Protein: CASSPGGWDYEQYF.

The V call is TRBV5-5, the J call TRBJ2-1; 10 nucleotides match TRBD2. V lost 0 bases, J lost 11 bases, and 11 bases stayed unmatched. The CDR3 has 16 residues. The germline V gene has CDR1 SGHKS and CDR2 YYEKEE (reference sequence). The CDR3 sequence: CASSLDGGLALGQQFF. CDR3 DNA sequence: TGTGCCAGCAGCTTGGACGGGGGACTAGCGTTAGGGCAGCAGTTCTTC.

Many counts were recorded for this clonotype. The rearrangement joins TRBV5-1 to TRBJ2-3, with 9 nucleotides matching TRBD1. Germline lookup yields CDR1 SGHRS and CDR2 YFSETQ. V gave up 7 bases and J gave up 0 bases; unmatched junction bases: 0. This CDR3 is built from 13 residues. This CDR3 is CASGTGSTDTQYF. CDR3 nucleotide sequence: TGCGCCAGCGGGACAGGGAGCACAGATACGCAGTATTTT.

About this clonotype itself: An end of the junction differs from the germline gene, which may be a read error. The chain uses TRBV7-7 and TRBJ2-1, with 9 bases that match TRBD2. This CDR3 has 15 residues. Per the germline V gene, CDR1 is SSHAT and CDR2 is FNYEAQ (reference sequence). CDR3 coding DNA: TGTGCTAGCAGCTTAGACAGCTTGGCGGGAGGGCCGGTGTTCTTC. Protein: CASSLDSLAGGPVFF.

This clonotype has more than one count but fewer than ten. V and J are TRBV29-1 and TRBJ2-4; 7 bases map to TRBD1. Losses at the gene ends were 7 bases for V and 6 bases for J; bases not matched to a gene: 15. The length of the CDR3 is 15 residues. In germline, CDR1 is SQVTM, CDR2 ANQGSEA. CDR3 region: CSAGVVSGQPNIQYF. The CDR3 DNA sequence: TGCAGCGCCGGAGTAGTGTCGGGACAGCCAAACATTCAGTACTTC.

The gene calls are TRBV18 and TRBJ2-5; 12 bases line up with TRBD2. Germline CDR1 KGHSH, CDR2 LQKENI. V was pared by 3 bases and J by 7 bases, with 9 bases of the junction left unmatched. The CDR3 covers 16 residues. The chain's CDR3 is CASSPGLAGRPRTQYF. The CDR3 nucleotides read TGTGCCAGCTCACCCGGACTAGCGGGAAGACCAAGGACCCAGTACTTC.

Only a few counts were recorded for this clonotype. The J gene is TRBJ1-4, the V gene TRBV25-1, with D perhaps matching TRBD1 (6 bases). The V end lost 5 bases, the J end lost 7 bases, and 11 bases lay between the germline ends. In germline, CDR1 is MGHDK, CDR2 SYGVNS. The CDR3 sequence is 13 residues long. In nucleotides, the CDR3 is TGTGCCAGCAGTTGGGGGGCGGCTGAAAAACTGTTTTTT. It codes for CASSWGAAEKLFF.

The CDR3 here is CASSQDWGTGGHLTLAGDEQYF. CDR3 DNA sequence: TGCGCCAGCAGCCAAGATTGGGGAACCGGAGGACATCTGACACTAGCGGGAGATGAGCAGTACTTC. This chain uses TRBV4-1 with TRBJ2-7, with 11 positions matching TRBD2. This CDR3 contains 22 residues. Germline V gene lookup returns CDR1 MGHRA and CDR2 YSYEKL. The trim removed 0 bases at V and 7 bases at J, leaving 26 bases unmatched.

This clonotype was observed a few times. The gene calls are TRBV5-1 and TRBJ2-2; D is undetermined. The ends were cut back, 6 bases at V and 0 bases at J, with 12 bases in the middle. The CDR3 covers 15 residues. Germline CDR1 is SGHRS and CDR2 is YFSETQ. Written as DNA, the CDR3 is TGCGCCAGCACAGTCGATTATACGAACACCGGGGAGCTGTTTTTT. Translation gives CASTVDYTNTGELFF.